The 31 T cell receptor beta chains given below trace back to one sample, sequenced in a study of vaccination effects on CD4 cells after COVID-19. Antigen-specific CD4+ T cells were first expanded with viral peptide pools by the ViraFEST assay and only then sequenced. Researchers isolated CD4+ T cells once ten to eleven days of culture had elapsed. All participants had two doses of either the BNT162b2 or mRNA-1273 vaccine. TCRdb's copy holds only in-frame clones and misses some; the assay was immunoSEQ multiplex PCR. This sample has 13,000 to 15,000 clones, with around 72% found just once. These TCRs are of unknown antigen specificity. The sample here was CD4+ T cells from PBMCs cultured with SARS-CoV-2 spike peptides, taken after COVID-19 vaccination. All receptors derive from a human donor who received a COVID-19 vaccine.

This chain joins TRBV5-4 and TRBJ2-1; 14 bases map to TRBD2. Looked up from germline, CDR1 is SGHNT and CDR2 is YYREEE (reference sequence). V was pared by 4 bases and J by 12 bases, with 6 bases of the junction left unmatched. The CDR3 covers 14 residues. CDR3 DNA sequence: TGTGCCAGCAGCCCGGGACTAGCGGGAGAAGGGCAGTTCTTC. Its translation: CASSPGLAGEGQFF.

The DNA of the CDR3 is TGTGCCAGCAGTGAAGTTTTGGGACTAGCGGGGGGTCGGGAGACCCAGTACTTC. It yields the protein CASSEVLGLAGGRETQYF. V is TRBV6-1 and J is TRBJ2-5; 15 positions agree with TRBD2. The ends lost 1 base at V and 5 bases at J; junction bases unmatched: 8. Germline V CDR1 and CDR2: MNHNS, SASEGT. There are 18 residues in the CDR3.

The chain carries TRBV7-9 and TRBJ2-1, with D unresolved. From germline, CDR1 is SEHNR and CDR2 FQNEAQ (reference sequence). The V and J ends lost 5 bases and 4 bases respectively, with 6 bases between them. The CDR3 length is 12 residues. In nucleotides, the CDR3 is TGTGCCAGCAGCCCCTTATACAATGAGCAGTTCTTC. It yields the protein CASSPLYNEQFF. Looking up the rest from reference TRBV7-9 and TRBJ2-1 gives the full variable domain: DTGVSQNPRHKITKRGQNVTFRCDPISEHNRLYWYRQTLGQGPEFLTYFQNEAQLEKSRLLSDRFSAERPKGSFSTLEIQRTEQGDSAMYLCASSPLYNEQFFGPGTRLTVL.

There are a few counts of this clone. This chain uses TRBV2 with TRBJ1-3, with 10 nucleotides matching TRBD1. Trimming at V came to 6 bases and at J to 2 bases, leaving 4 bases not matched to a gene. The CDR3 is 15 residues long. CDR1 SNHLY and CDR2 FYNNEI come from the germline V gene. CDR3 sequence reads: CASRGGTGAGNTIYF. CDR3 nucleotides: TGTGCCAGCAGGGGCGGGACAGGGGCTGGAAACACCATATATTTT.

This clone was found once. The genes are TRBV10-3 and TRBJ2-1; 7 nucleotides agree with TRBD2. CDR1 and CDR2 (germline): ENHRY, SYGVKD. There are 15 residues in the CDR3. Trimming at V came to 2 bases and at J to 4 bases, leaving 5 bases not matched to a gene. The CDR3 is CAISESREVYNEQFF. DNA for the CDR3: TGTGCCATCAGTGAGAGTCGGGAGGTTTACAATGAGCAGTTCTTC.

The rearrangement links TRBV28 to TRBJ2-5, with a tentative D call TRBD2 (6 bases). V was pared by 3 bases and J by 1 base, with 12 bases between. This CDR3 has 15 residues. Per germline, CDR1 MDHEN and CDR2 SYDVKM. DNA for the CDR3: TGTGCCAGCAGTTTGGGCGGGGTAATCCAAGAGACCCAGTACTTC. It is translated as CASSLGGVIQETQYF.

The rearrangement links TRBV9 to TRBJ1-3; D gene ambiguous. This CDR3 comprises 15 residues. The germline V gene encodes CDR1 SGDLS and CDR2 YYNGEE. V lost 0 bases and J lost 0, with 7 bases in between. CDR3 sequence reads: CASSVVGNSGNTIYF. The CDR3 nucleotides read TGTGCCAGCAGCGTAGTGGGCAACTCTGGAAACACCATATATTTT. Supplemented by reference TRBV9 and TRBJ1-3, the full variable domain reads DSGVTQTPKHLITATGQRVTLRCSPRSGDLSVYWYQQSLDQGLQFLIQYYNGEERAKGNILERFSAQQFPDLHSELNLSSLELGDSALYFCASSVVGNSGNTIYFGEGSWLTVV.

V gene TRBV6-6 combines with J gene TRBJ2-7; 8 bases map to TRBD1. The germline V gene has CDR1 MNHNY and CDR2 SVGAGI (reference sequence). The CDR3 contains 14 residues. With 7 bases clipped from V and 0 bases from J, the junction kept 5 bases outside the gene matches. CDR3 sequence: CASTRTGTSYEQYF. The CDR3 region has the DNA TGTGCCAGCACCCGGACAGGGACCTCCTACGAGCAGTACTTC.

V usage is TRBV11-3 and J usage is TRBJ2-1; TRBD1 matches at 8 bases. The CDR3 extends over 16 amino acids. Looked up from germline, CDR1 is SGHNT and CDR2 is YENEEA. Trimming took 0 bases from V and 5 from J; bases not matched to a gene: 6. CDR3 residues: CASSLEWTGKNNEQFF. The CDR3 nucleotides are TGTGCCAGCAGCTTAGAGTGGACAGGGAAGAACAATGAGCAGTTCTTC.

This rearrangement joins TRBV5-4 to TRBJ1-2; no definite D call. V was trimmed by 4 bases and J by 6 bases, leaving 13 bases between them. The germline gives CDR1 SGHNT, CDR2 YYREEE (reference sequence). This CDR3 comprises 13 residues. CDR3 sequence: CASSALKEHGYTF. DNA for the CDR3: TGTGCCAGCAGCGCACTCAAAGAGCATGGCTACACCTTC.

The chain has TRBV25-1 and TRBJ1-1; no clear D. V shed 2 bases and J shed 2 bases, with 12 bases lying between them. The germline V gene has CDR1 MGHDK and CDR2 SYGVNS. The CDR3 runs 15 residues. Here the CDR3 DNA reads TGTGCCAGCAGTGAAGTCGGTGGAGGAAACACTGAAGCTTTCTTT. This encodes CASSEVGGGNTEAFF. Filled out from reference TRBV25-1 and TRBJ1-1, the complete variable domain reads EADIYQTPRYLVIGTGKKITLECSQTMGHDKMYWYQQDPGMELHLIHYSYGVNSTEKGDLSSESTVSRIRTEHFPLTLESARPSHTSQYLCASSEVGGGNTEAFFGQGTRLTVV.

This CDR3 reads CASSSGPGRGGQETQYF. DNA for the CDR3: TGTGCCAGCAGCTCTGGACCCGGGCGGGGGGGCCAAGAGACCCAGTACTTC. The V gene is TRBV7-2, the J gene TRBJ2-5, with 9 bases lining up with TRBD2. The germline V gene encodes CDR1 SGHTA and CDR2 FQGNSA. The CDR3 length is 17 residues. The trim removed 4 bases at V and 1 base at J, leaving 10 bases unmatched.

The chain has TRBV29-1 and TRBJ2-3, with 8 bases lining up with TRBD2. CDR3 size: 16 residues. The junction had 9 bases not matched to a gene; V was cut back by 0 bases and J by 4 bases. Germline assignment: CDR1 SQVTM and CDR2 ANQGSEA. In DNA form, the CDR3 reads TGCAGCGTTGAAGATCGAACTAGCGGAGGGTCAGATACGCAGTATTTT. Amino acid sequence: CSVEDRTSGGSDTQYF.

The chain has TRBV6-5 and TRBJ1-5, with a possible D match to TRBD1 (6 bases). V lost 6 bases and J 4 bases, leaving 10 bases between the germline ends. The CDR3 loop spans 13 amino acids. CDR1 MNHEY and CDR2 SVGAGI come from the germline V gene. The CDR3 region has the DNA TGTGCCAGCAGCGGACAGCAAAATCAGCCCCAGCATTTT. Residues: CASSGQQNQPQHF.

The rearrangement uses TRBV9 and TRBJ2-2; 7 positions agree with TRBD2. The CDR3 is 15 amino acids. Per germline, CDR1 SGDLS and CDR2 YYNGEE. V was clipped by 2 bases and J by 7 bases; unmatched bases: 8. CDR3 region: CASSVGGGSSGELFF. For the CDR3, the DNA is TGTGCCAGCAGCGTCGGTGGCGGGAGTAGCGGGGAGCTGTTTTTT.

The chain uses TRBV2 and TRBJ2-5; tentative D call: TRBD2 (5 bases). In germline, CDR1 is SNHLY, CDR2 FYNNEI. The CDR3 consists of 16 residues. Trimming cost V 7 bases and J 2 bases, with 20 bases left between them. As DNA, the CDR3 is TGTGCCAGCACGAAGCAGGAAAGGGAGAGGCAAGAGACCCAGTACTTC. Amino acids: CASTKQERERQETQYF. Based on the CDR3 plus reference TRBV2 and TRBJ2-5, the full variable domain is EPEVTQTPSHQVTQMGQEVILRCVPISNHLYFYWYRQILGQKVEFLVSFYNNEISEKSEIFDDQFSVERPDGSNFTLKIRSTKLEDSAMYFCASTKQERERQETQYFGPGTRLLVL.

The genes are TRBV6-4 and TRBJ1-2; 8 positions agree with TRBD1. V lost 2 bases to trimming and J lost 7 bases; unmatched junction nucleotides: 6. The CDR3 length is 14 residues. Germline CDR1 reads MRHNA; CDR2 reads SNTAGT. CDR3 coding DNA: TGTGCCAGCAGTGACGACAGGGGAGGTGGTGGCTACACCTTC. This encodes CASSDDRGGGGYTF.

This chain connects TRBV9 to TRBJ2-2; 10 positions match TRBD2. Per germline, CDR1 SGDLS and CDR2 YYNGEE. The CDR3 is made up of 15 amino acids. V trimming: 3 bases; J trimming: 7 bases; junction bases outside the gene matches: 6. The CDR3 nucleotides are TGTGCCAGCAGCGCAAGCGGGGGGGCCGACGGGGAGCTGTTTTTT. This gives the protein CASSASGGADGELFF.

In its sample, this clone ranks as medium-sized. V usage is TRBV19 and J usage is TRBJ1-4, with TRBD1 matching 7 bases. Germline CDR1 reads LNHDA; CDR2 reads SQIVND (reference sequence). The CDR3 runs to 13 residues. With V trimmed by 11 bases and J by 5 bases, 8 bases remained unmatched. The CDR3 loop reads CACRDRPNEKLFF. The DNA of the CDR3 is TGTGCCTGCAGGGACAGACCCAATGAAAAACTGTTTTTT.

The chain carries TRBV11-3 and TRBJ2-7, with D tentatively TRBD1 or TRBD2 (5 bases each). Per the germline V gene, CDR1 is SGHNT and CDR2 is YENEEA. CDR3 length: 15 residues. Trimming pared 5 bases from V and 2 bases from J, leaving 16 bases between. CDR3 residues: CASSHRDGETYEQYF. The DNA for the CDR3 is TGTGCCAGCAGCCACCGGGACGGTGAAACCTACGAGCAGTACTTC.

The chain uses TRBV5-5 and TRBJ1-6; D is unresolved. V lost 0 bases, J lost 0 bases, and 13 bases lay in between. Per germline, CDR1 SGHKS and CDR2 YYEKEE (reference sequence). This CDR3 is 18 amino acids long. CDR3 region: CASSLAGQAISYNSPLHF. In DNA, the CDR3 is TGTGCCAGCAGCTTGGCCGGGCAGGCGATCTCCTATAATTCACCCCTCCACTTT.

The J gene is TRBJ1-2, the V gene TRBV11-3; 10 bases align to TRBD1. The germline CDR1 and CDR2 sequences are SGHNT and YENEEA. Trimming at V came to 0 bases and at J to 3 bases, leaving 7 bases not matched to a gene. This CDR3 has 17 residues. This CDR3 is CASSLDSGTGDDYGYTF. In DNA form, the CDR3 reads TGTGCCAGCAGCTTAGACTCCGGGACAGGGGACGACTATGGCTACACCTTC. Filled out from reference TRBV11-3 and TRBJ1-2, the complete variable domain reads EAGVVQSPRYKIIEKKQPVAFWCNPISGHNTLYWYLQNLGQGPELLIRYENEEAVDDSQLPKDRFSAERLKGVDSTLKIQPAELGDSAVYLCASSLDSGTGDDYGYTFGSGTRLTVV.

The chain joins TRBV6-5 to TRBJ2-2; 7 bases are a match to TRBD1. This CDR3 is 13 amino acids long. Germline CDR1 is MNHEY and CDR2 is SVGAGI. V lost 6 bases, J lost 7 bases, and 5 bases stayed unmatched. The CDR3 reads CASRRGQIGELFF. The CDR3 DNA sequence: TGTGCCAGCAGAAGGGGGCAGATCGGGGAGCTGTTTTTT.

This clone was picked up a small number of times. The chain joins TRBV30 to TRBJ2-3; 9 bases align to TRBD2. V lost 4 bases to trimming and J lost 5 bases; unmatched junction nucleotides: 7. The CDR3 has 14 residues. CDR1 is GTSNPN and CDR2 is SVGIG in the germline V gene (reference sequence). CDR3 DNA sequence: TGTGCCTGGACTCTGGGACTAGCCGGAGATACGCAGTATTTT. Residues: CAWTLGLAGDTQYF.

V is TRBV7-9 and J is TRBJ1-4; tentative D call: TRBD1 (6 bases). Trimming pared 4 bases from V and 14 bases from J, leaving 32 bases between. This CDR3 has 18 amino acids. Looked up from germline, CDR1 is SEHNR and CDR2 is FQNEAQ (reference sequence). The CDR3 region has the DNA TGTGCCAGCAGCTCGGATAAGAGGGGGTTCCAGATGGGAATGATTCTGTTTTTT. Residues: CASSSDKRGFQMGMILFF.

The J gene is TRBJ2-2, the V gene TRBV6-5, with 9 positions matching TRBD1. The germline V gene encodes CDR1 MNHEY and CDR2 SVGAGI. The CDR3 is 15 amino acids. The junction had 10 bases not matched to a gene; V was cut back by 8 bases and J by 6 bases. The CDR3 loop reads CASLTGTGSAGELFF. CDR3 nucleotide sequence: TGTGCCAGCCTAACCGGGACAGGGAGCGCCGGGGAGCTGTTTTTT.

The V gene is TRBV2, the J gene TRBJ1-2, with D tentatively TRBD1 (6 bases). Germline V gene lookup returns CDR1 SNHLY and CDR2 FYNNEI. Trimming removed 4 bases from V and 5 bases from J, with 14 bases in between. CDR3 length: 14 residues. The CDR3 reads CASSAPRGHYGYTF. The CDR3 nucleotides are TGTGCCAGCAGTGCCCCCAGGGGCCATTATGGCTACACCTTC.

This sequence joins TRBV7-2 and TRBJ1-3; D call uncertain. The V gene's germline CDR1 is SGHTA and CDR2 FQGNSA. The V gene lost 6 bases and the J gene lost 0 bases, with 12 bases spanning the gap. This CDR3 has 15 residues. The CDR3 DNA reads as TGTGCCAGCAGTTCGGGCCCTAACTCTGGAAACACCATATATTTT. It encodes CASSSGPNSGNTIYF.

The table lists this clone with a few counts. The chain joins TRBV5-5 to TRBJ1-2, with D possibly being TRBD1 (5 bases). Trimming took off 0 bases at V and 2 bases at J, with 8 bases between the two ends. The germline V gene has CDR1 SGHKS and CDR2 YYEKEE (reference sequence). The CDR3 runs 14 residues. The CDR3 region has the DNA TGTGCCAGCAGCTTGGACTGGGGCAACTATGGCTACACCTTC. Translation gives CASSLDWGNYGYTF. The full variable domain, rest sourced from reference TRBV5-5 and TRBJ1-2, is DAGVTQSPTHLIKTRGQQVTLRCSPISGHKSVSWYQQVLGQGPQFIFQYYEKEERGRGNFPDRFSARQFPNYSSELNVNALLLGDSALYLCASSLDWGNYGYTFGSGTRLTVV.

This clone has just a few counts. V gene TRBV15 combines with J gene TRBJ2-3; 7 bases agree with TRBD2. V was clipped by 0 bases and J by 0 bases; unmatched bases: 6. From germline, CDR1 is LNHNV and CDR2 YYDKDF (reference sequence). This CDR3 spans 17 amino acids. Here the CDR3 DNA reads TGTGCCACCAGCAGAGATGGTGGGGGGGGAAGCACAGATACGCAGTATTTT. Translating it yields CATSRDGGGGSTDTQYF.

The chain combines TRBV25-1 with TRBJ2-1; D may be TRBD1 (6 bases). V was clipped by 3 bases and J by 0 bases, with 15 bases between them. The CDR3 covers 17 residues. Germline V gene sequence: CDR1 MGHDK, CDR2 SYGVNS. CDR3 sequence reads: CASSEGATGSSYNEQFF. The CDR3 region has the DNA TGTGCCAGCAGTGAGGGGGCCACAGGGAGCTCCTACAATGAGCAGTTCTTC.